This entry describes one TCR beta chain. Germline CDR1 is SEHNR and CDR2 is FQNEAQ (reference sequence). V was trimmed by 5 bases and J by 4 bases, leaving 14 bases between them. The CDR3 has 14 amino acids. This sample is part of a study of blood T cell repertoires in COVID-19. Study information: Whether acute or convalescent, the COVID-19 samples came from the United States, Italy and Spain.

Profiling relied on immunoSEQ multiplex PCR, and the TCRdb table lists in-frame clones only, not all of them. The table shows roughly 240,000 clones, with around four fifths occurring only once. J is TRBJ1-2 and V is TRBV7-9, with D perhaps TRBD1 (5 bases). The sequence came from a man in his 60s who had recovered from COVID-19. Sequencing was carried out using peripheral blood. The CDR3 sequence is CASSRRDSSYGYTF. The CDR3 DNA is TGTGCCAGCAGCCGCAGGGATTCCTCCTATGGCTACACCTTC.